A single sample gave rise to the 3 T cell receptor beta chains below, sequenced in a study of post-analysis software for immune sequencing data (dated by TCRdb to the mid-2010s). General study outcomes and caveats: Patients showed significantly higher frequencies than controls for about 5 TRBV segments, among them TRBV5-6, TRBV5-1 and TRBV20-1.

No cognate antigen is known for these TCRs. Receptor amplification or capture employed PCR. The sample was run on an Illumina HiSeq 2500. To reduce PCR and sequencing biases, unique molecular identifiers were incorporated into the TCR beta cDNA libraries. TCRdb reanalyzed the raw reads on its own, using fastp at Q25 for trimming and MiXCR for clone calling, and kept in-frame beta chains. Each CDR3 protein appears once, grouped with its most common genes and DNA. The sample includes 750,000 to 900,000 distinct CDR3 sequences, with under 60% observed a single time. 4% to 5% of the sample is in the top ten clones. What was sequenced was blood. The receptor source for this set is a girl under 18 with multiple sclerosis.

The rearrangement uses TRBV10-2 and TRBJ2-7; 7 positions agree with TRBD1. The V segment lost 7 bases and the J segment 0 bases; nucleotides outside the gene matches: 6. Germline lookup yields CDR1 WSHSY and CDR2 SAAADI. This CDR3 region has 14 residues. The CDR3 nucleotides are TGCGCCAGCACGACAGGGCAACACTCCTACGAGCAGTACTTC. This encodes CASTTGQHSYEQYF.

This clonotype was recorded a few times. The V call is TRBV9, the J call TRBJ2-5, with 9 bases fitting TRBD2. V lost 3 bases, J lost 5 bases, and 5 bases stayed unmatched. The V gene's germline CDR1 is SGDLS and CDR2 YYNGEE. The CDR3 spans 14 residues. The CDR3 bases are TGTGCCAGCAGCGCTAGCGGGAATAAGGAGACCCAGTACTTC. It is translated as CASSASGNKETQYF. The entire variable domain, with the rest obtained from reference TRBV9 and TRBJ2-5, is as follows: DSGVTQTPKHLITATGQRVTLRCSPRSGDLSVYWYQQSLDQGLQFLIQYYNGEERAKGNILERFSAQQFPDLHSELNLSSLELGDSALYFCASSASGNKETQYFGPGTRLLVL.

This clonotype has just a few counts. The chain has TRBV24-1 and TRBJ2-3; 7 nucleotides match TRBD1. This CDR3 spans 15 amino acids. The ends lost 7 bases at V and 0 bases at J; junction bases unmatched: 6. In germline, CDR1 is KGHDR, CDR2 SFDVKD. CDR3 nucleotide sequence: TGTGCCACCAGCGTTGGGACAGCCAGCACAGATACGCAGTATTTT. It is translated as CATSVGTASTDTQYF.